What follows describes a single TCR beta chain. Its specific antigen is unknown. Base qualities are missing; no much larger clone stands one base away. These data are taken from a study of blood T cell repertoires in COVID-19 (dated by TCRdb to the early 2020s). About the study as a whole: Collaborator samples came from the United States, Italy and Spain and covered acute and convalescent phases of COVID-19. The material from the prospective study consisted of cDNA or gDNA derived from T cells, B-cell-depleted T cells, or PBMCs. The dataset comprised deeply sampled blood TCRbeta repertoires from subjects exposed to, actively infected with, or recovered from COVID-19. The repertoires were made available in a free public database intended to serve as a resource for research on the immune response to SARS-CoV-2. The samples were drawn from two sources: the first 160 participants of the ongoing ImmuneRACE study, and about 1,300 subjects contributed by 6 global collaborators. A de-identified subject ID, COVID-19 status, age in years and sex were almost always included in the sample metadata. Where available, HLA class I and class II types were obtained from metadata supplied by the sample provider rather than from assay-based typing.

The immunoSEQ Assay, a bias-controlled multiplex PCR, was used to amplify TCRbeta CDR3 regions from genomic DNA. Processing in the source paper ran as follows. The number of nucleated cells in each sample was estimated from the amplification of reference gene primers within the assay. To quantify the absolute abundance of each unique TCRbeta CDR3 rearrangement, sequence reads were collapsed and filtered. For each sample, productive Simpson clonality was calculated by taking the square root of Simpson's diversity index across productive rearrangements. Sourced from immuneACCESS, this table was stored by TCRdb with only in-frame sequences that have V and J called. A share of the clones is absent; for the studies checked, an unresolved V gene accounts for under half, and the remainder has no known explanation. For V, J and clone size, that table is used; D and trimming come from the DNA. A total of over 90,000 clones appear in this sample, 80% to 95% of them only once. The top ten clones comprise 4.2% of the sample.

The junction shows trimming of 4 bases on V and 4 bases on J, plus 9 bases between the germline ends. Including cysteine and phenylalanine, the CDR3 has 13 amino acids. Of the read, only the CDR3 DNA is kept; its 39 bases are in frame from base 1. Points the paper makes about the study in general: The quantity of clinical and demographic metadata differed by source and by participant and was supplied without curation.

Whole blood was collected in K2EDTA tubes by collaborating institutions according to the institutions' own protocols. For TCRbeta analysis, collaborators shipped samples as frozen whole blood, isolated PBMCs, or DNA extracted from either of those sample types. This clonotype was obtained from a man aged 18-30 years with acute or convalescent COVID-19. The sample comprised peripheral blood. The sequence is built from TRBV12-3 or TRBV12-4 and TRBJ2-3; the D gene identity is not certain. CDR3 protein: CASSYPLSDTQYF. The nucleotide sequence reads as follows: TGTGCCAGCAGTTATCCACTGTCAGATACGCAGTATTTT.